A selection of T cell receptor beta chains follows, all from one sample in a study of T-cell memory formation after mild COVID-19. Each CDR3 protein is one row after TCRdb ran MiXCR on the 5' RACE reads. In the table there are 65,000 to 95,000 distinct CDR3 sequences, roughly 13% of which are singletons. The sequencing input was PBMCs or a T cell subset sorted from them (not recorded which). These TCRs come from a man aged 18 to 30 who had mild COVID-19 (a few samples of this study predate the infection). Cell type and time point are not known. The CDR3 runs from the conserved cysteine through the conserved F or W. Each record gives: V gene, D gene, clone size, J gene, CDR3 protein, CDR3 DNA. The D gene is left open where the match is weak. Clone size, where shown, is once, few, many, or a class for clones that have expanded.

TRBV6-2/TRBV6-3,-,-,TRBJ1-1,CASSNGPGTEAFF,TGTGCCAGCAGCAACGGGCCCGGGACGGAAGCTTTCTTT
TRBV28,-,-,TRBJ2-1,CASSPGLVNEQFF,TGTGCCAGCAGTCCCGGGTTGGTCAATGAGCAGTTCTTC
TRBV5-1,TRBD1,-,TRBJ1-3,CASSSGTGGFGRNTIYF,TGCGCCAGCAGCAGCGGGACAGGGGGCTTCGGGAGAAACACCATATATTTT
TRBV6-5,-,few,TRBJ1-1,CASSYGPLTGTEAFF,TGTGCCAGCAGTTACGGTCCGTTGACGGGCACTGAAGCTTTCTTT
TRBV7-9,-,-,TRBJ2-7,CASSSRTPYEQYF,TGTGCCAGCAGCTCCCGGACCCCCTACGAGCAGTACTTC
TRBV4-1,-,few,TRBJ1-3,CASSYGTRGSTIYF,TGCGCCAGCAGCTACGGGACGAGGGGAAGCACCATATATTTT
TRBV5-1,-,few,TRBJ2-7,CASSSGSFHEQYF,TGCGCCAGCAGTTCGGGCAGCTTCCACGAGCAGTACTTC
TRBV29-1,-,-,TRBJ2-3,CSVELDTDTQYF,TGCAGCGTTGAACTGGACACAGATACGCAGTATTTT
TRBV6-5,TRBD1,-,TRBJ1-1,CASTFRGLAEAFF,TGTGCCAGCACCTTCAGGGGGCTGGCTGAAGCTTTCTTT
TRBV4-2,-,-,TRBJ1-2,CASSQAGTSANYGYTF,TGTGCCAGCAGCCAGGCCGGGACGTCGGCGAACTATGGCTACACCTTC
TRBV5-5,-,few,TRBJ1-4,CASSLGGWPSSEKLFF,TGTGCCAGCAGCTTGGGGGGTTGGCCATCGAGCGAAAAACTGTTTTTT
TRBV4-3,-,-,TRBJ2-1,CASSQEWDPYNEQFF,TGCGCCAGCAGCCAGGAGTGGGACCCCTACAATGAGCAGTTCTTC
TRBV29-1,-,few,TRBJ2-7,CSVWGSYEQYF,TGCAGCGTTTGGGGCTCCTACGAGCAGTACTTC
TRBV6-2/TRBV6-3,-,-,TRBJ2-1,CASSYPDEQFF,TGTGCCAGCAGTTACCCTGATGAGCAGTTCTTC
TRBV27,-,-,TRBJ1-5,CASSLLVSTDNQPQHF,TGTGCCAGCAGTTTATTAGTGTCCACGGACAATCAGCCCCAGCATTTT
TRBV29-1,TRBD1,-,TRBJ1-1,CSVGTGGTEAFF,TGCAGCGTTGGGACAGGGGGGACTGAAGCTTTCTTT
TRBV10-3,-,-,TRBJ2-6,CAIQAGTSGANVLTF,TGTGCCATCCAGGCGGGGACCTCTGGGGCCAACGTCCTGACTTTC
TRBV5-1,-,many,TRBJ1-2,CASSKLQLGGYTF,TGCGCCAGCAGCAAATTACAACTAGGCGGCTACACCTTC
TRBV6-5,TRBD1,few,TRBJ2-7,CASRQGIGTYEQYF,TGTGCCAGCCGACAGGGAATAGGGACCTACGAGCAGTACTTC
TRBV7-9,-,many,TRBJ2-5,CASRQADLPETQYF,TGTGCCAGCAGGCAGGCCGACCTACCGGAGACCCAGTACTTC
TRBV7-2,-,-,TRBJ2-7,CASSLNQRDVEYF,TGTGCCAGCAGCTTAAATCAAAGGGATGTGGAGTACTTC
TRBV7-6,TRBD1,-,TRBJ1-1,CASMSGTGGTEAFF,TGTGCCAGCATGTCCGGGACAGGGGGCACTGAAGCTTTCTTT
TRBV27,TRBD2,-,TRBJ2-1,CASSLLTSGGARNEQFF,TGTGCCAGCAGTCTACTCACTAGCGGGGGGGCCAGGAATGAGCAGTTCTTC
TRBV12-3/TRBV12-4,-,few,TRBJ1-5,CATSEGDQPQHF,TGTGCCACCTCGGAGGGGGATCAGCCCCAGCATTTT
TRBV12-5,TRBD1,few,TRBJ1-2,CASGLVLIYSVGTGPSSGYTF,TGTGCTAGTGGTTTGGTACTGATTTATAGTGTGGGGACAGGACCCTCTAGTGGCTACACCTTC
TRBV3-1,-,many,TRBJ1-3,CASSAEIGFTGNTIYF,TGTGCCAGCAGCGCAGAAATAGGGTTTACTGGAAACACCATATATTTT
TRBV5-5,-,-,TRBJ2-3,CASSLIGGADTQYF,TGTGCCAGCAGCTTGATAGGTGGGGCAGATACGCAGTATTTT
TRBV29-1,-,few,TRBJ1-1,CSVPISFTEAFF,TGCAGCGTTCCAATTTCTTTCACTGAAGCTTTCTTT
TRBV5-1,TRBD1,-,TRBJ2-2,CASSLTGQSTGELFF,TGCGCCAGCAGCTTAACGGGACAGAGCACCGGGGAGCTGTTTTTT
TRBV4-1,-,-,TRBJ2-7,CASSQVSGLYYEQYF,TGCGCCAGCAGCCAAGTTTCCGGACTCTACTACGAGCAGTACTTC
TRBV5-1,-,-,TRBJ2-2,CASGSPLQNANTGELFF,TGCGCCAGCGGGTCCCCCCTTCAGAACGCGAACACCGGGGAGCTGTTTTTT
TRBV6-4,TRBD2,few,TRBJ2-3,CASSETSGGSTDTQYF,TGTGCCAGCAGCGAAACTAGCGGGGGGTCTACAGATACGCAGTATTTT
TRBV4-1,-,-,TRBJ1-1,CASSELGRMNTEAFF,TGCGCCAGCAGCGAGCTGGGACGGATGAACACTGAAGCTTTCTTT
TRBV7-6,-,-,TRBJ2-6,CASSRDTEGGANVLTF,TGTGCCAGCAGCCGGGACACCGAAGGGGGGGCCAACGTCCTGACTTTC
TRBV20-1,TRBD2,-,TRBJ2-7,CSARLAGYEQYF,TGCAGTGCTCGACTAGCGGGGTACGAGCAGTACTTC
TRBV12-3/TRBV12-4,-,-,TRBJ2-6,CASSLGLGANVLTF,TGTGCCAGCAGTTTGGGACTTGGGGCCAACGTCCTGACTTTC
TRBV20-1,-,-,TRBJ1-5,CSAPGSLDQPQHF,TGCAGTGCTCCGGGGAGCCTTGATCAGCCCCAGCATTTT
TRBV13,-,-,TRBJ2-7,CASSLATENYEQYF,TGTGCCAGCAGCCTGGCGACAGAAAACTACGAGCAGTACTTC
TRBV28,TRBD1,few,TRBJ2-3,CASSLTGDGPDTQYF,TGTGCCAGCAGTCTTACAGGGGACGGGCCAGATACGCAGTATTTT
TRBV9,-,few,TRBJ1-6,CASSVGKETINSPLHF,TGTGCCAGCAGCGTAGGGAAAGAAACGATAAATTCACCCCTCCACTTT
TRBV12-3/TRBV12-4,TRBD2,-,TRBJ2-1,CASSSFGGAGNNEQFF,TGTGCCAGCAGTTCCTTCGGGGGGGCCGGAAACAATGAGCAGTTCTTC
TRBV9,TRBD1,few,TRBJ2-5,CASSSNRGTGVETQYF,TGTGCCAGCAGCTCTAACCGCGGGACAGGGGTAGAGACCCAGTACTTC
TRBV2,-,few,TRBJ1-2,CASSELSGPYGYTF,TGTGCCAGCAGTGAACTTTCCGGGCCCTATGGCTACACCTTC
TRBV29-1,-,-,TRBJ1-1,CSVEVGNTEAFF,TGCAGCGTTGAAGTAGGGAACACTGAAGCTTTCTTT